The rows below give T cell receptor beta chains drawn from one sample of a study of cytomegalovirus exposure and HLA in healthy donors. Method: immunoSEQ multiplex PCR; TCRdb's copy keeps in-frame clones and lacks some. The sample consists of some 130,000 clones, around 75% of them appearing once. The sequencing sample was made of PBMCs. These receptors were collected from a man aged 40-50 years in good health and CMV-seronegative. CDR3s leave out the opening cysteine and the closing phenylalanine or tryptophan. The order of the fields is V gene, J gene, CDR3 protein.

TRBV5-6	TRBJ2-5	ASGLLAEETQY
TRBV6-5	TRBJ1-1	ASRGGTNTEAF
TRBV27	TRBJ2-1	ASSQLAGAYNEQF
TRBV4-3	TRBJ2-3	ASSPTSTDTQY
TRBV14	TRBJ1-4	ASSQDFTGLNEKLF
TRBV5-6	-	ASSSLSGRPYEQY
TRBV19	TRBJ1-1	ASSIDEGGQYTEAF
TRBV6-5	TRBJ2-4	ASSRRGGDIQY
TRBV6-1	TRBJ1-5	ASSNRGLNNQPQH
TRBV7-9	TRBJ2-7	ASSTIYEQY
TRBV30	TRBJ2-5	AWTPGQGSWETQY
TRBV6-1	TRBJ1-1	ASSEGSFRGDTEAF
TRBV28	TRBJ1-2	ASSLYTSPGQGAGYT
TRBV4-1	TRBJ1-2	ASSPGGGNKPYGYT
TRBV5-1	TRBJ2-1	ASSPGQLNNEQF
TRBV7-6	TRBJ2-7	ASSLSPLAGAEQY
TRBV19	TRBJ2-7	ASSIQQDLVYEQY
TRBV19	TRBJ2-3	ASSPTGADTQY
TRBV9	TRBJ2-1	ASSGLAGVEQF
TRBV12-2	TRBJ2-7	ASRLARGLAARPYPHEQY
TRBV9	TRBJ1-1	ASSARQGAFKL
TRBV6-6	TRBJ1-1	ASSLGGEVTEAF
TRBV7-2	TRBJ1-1	ASSPGGEGAF
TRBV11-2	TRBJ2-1	ASSPRVGGRAIDEQF
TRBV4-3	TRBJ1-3	ASSHGTASGNTIY
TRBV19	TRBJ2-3	ASKVAGADTQY
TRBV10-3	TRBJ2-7	AIRGQGTGTIYEQY
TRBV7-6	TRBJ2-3	ASNLGLSTSDTQY
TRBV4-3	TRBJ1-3	ASSQAPGQGMIY
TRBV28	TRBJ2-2	ASRTTGSQGGELF
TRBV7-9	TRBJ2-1	ASTPPPGDLNNEQF
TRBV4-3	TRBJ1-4	ASSPRSGTGNEKLF
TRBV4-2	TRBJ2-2	ASSQVGRGPGNTGELF
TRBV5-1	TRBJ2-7	ASSRDRDEQY
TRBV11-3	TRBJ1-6	ASRPGTVNSPLH
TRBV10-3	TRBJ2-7	AISESGRAAEQY
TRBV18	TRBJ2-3	ASSPPPRTGEGKY
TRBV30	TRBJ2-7	AWRREGSYEQY
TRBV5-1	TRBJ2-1	ASMVSGSSYNEQF
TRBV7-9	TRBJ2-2	ASSLPGGAGGNTGELF
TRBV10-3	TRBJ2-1	AISPTSGRAINNEQF
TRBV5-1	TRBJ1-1	ASSLAAQTEAF
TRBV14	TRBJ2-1	ASSQGSVRTGEQF
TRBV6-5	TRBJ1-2	ASSYAGQGVGGYT
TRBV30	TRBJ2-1	AWSPKGLANNEQF
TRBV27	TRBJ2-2	ASSSRLVNTGELF
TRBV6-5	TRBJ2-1	ATLRDRAYNEQF
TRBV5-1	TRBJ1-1	ASTWGSTRGTEAF
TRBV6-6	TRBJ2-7	ASSLDRFSYEQY
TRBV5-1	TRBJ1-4	ASSSMTGEGEKLF
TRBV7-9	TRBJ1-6	ASSRTGDNSPLH
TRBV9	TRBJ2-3	ASSGGFSGRKTDTQY
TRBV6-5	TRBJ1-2	ASSYSDRGWGEGYT
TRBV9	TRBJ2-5	ASSPNLPGGRFLETQY
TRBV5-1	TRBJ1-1	ASSLTGTDNTEAF
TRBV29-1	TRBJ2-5	RYPGLAGGLQY